These 23 T cell receptor beta chains were all obtained from the same sample, sequenced in a study of molecular identifiers for immune sequencing clone quantification. Using its own MiXCR run on the PCR reads, TCRdb lists one record per CDR3 protein. Of 600,000 to 650,000 distinct CDR3 sequences listed, approximately 20% are singletons. Material for sequencing was naive CD8+ T cells from blood, with Jurkat cell RNA spiked in. Subset described: FACS-sorted CD8+CD4-CCR7+CD45RA+ naive T cells. These receptors came from a human donor in good health. Some libraries in this study had Jurkat cell RNA spiked in.

Many counts were recorded for this clonotype. The chain recombines TRBV25-1 with TRBJ2-1, with D tentatively TRBD2 (6 bases). The V and J ends lost 10 bases and 8 bases respectively, with 12 bases between them. From germline, CDR1 is MGHDK and CDR2 SYGVNS. The CDR3 is 11 residues long. Here the CDR3 DNA reads TGTGCCACCGGATGGGGGGATGAGCAGTTCTTC. Translation: CATGWGDEQFF.

This clonotype was recorded at least ten times. This rearrangement joins TRBV28 to TRBJ1-1; D unclear. Germline CDR1 is MDHEN and CDR2 is SYDVKM. This CDR3 is 14 amino acids long. Trimming cost V 3 bases and J 3 bases, with 11 bases left between them. This CDR3 is CASSFDVADTEAFF. The CDR3 nucleotides read TGTGCCAGCAGTTTTGATGTGGCAGACACTGAAGCTTTCTTT.

This clonotype came up many times. V usage is TRBV5-1 and J usage is TRBJ2-1, with D uncertain. Germline CDR1 SGHRS, CDR2 YFSETQ. The CDR3 sequence is 13 residues long. The V and J ends lost 0 bases and 4 bases respectively, with 5 bases between them. The CDR3 coding sequence is TGCGCCAGCAGCTTGGACGGGTACAATGAGCAGTTCTTC. Its protein product is CASSLDGYNEQFF.

This clonotype was counted many times. The chain has TRBV30 and TRBJ1-5; TRBD1 aligns across 7 bases. Germline V CDR1 and CDR2: GTSNPN, SVGIG (reference sequence). The CDR3 consists of 15 residues. J gave up 0 bases and V 2 bases, and 4 bases lay outside the gene matches. The CDR3: CAWSKGAGSNQPQHF. The DNA of the CDR3 is TGTGCCTGGAGTAAGGGGGCGGGTAGCAATCAGCCCCAGCATTTT.

This clonotype was detected many times. The chain employs TRBV6-5 and TRBJ2-1; 10 nucleotides line up with TRBD1. Looked up from germline, CDR1 is MNHEY and CDR2 is SVGAGI. The CDR3 loop spans 15 amino acids. With V trimmed by 2 bases and J by 8 bases, 6 bases remained unmatched. The CDR3 region has the DNA TGTGCCAGCAGTTACGTGGGACAGGGGCTCGATGAGCAGTTCTTC. Amino acids: CASSYVGQGLDEQFF.

This clonotype has ten or more counts. This chain connects TRBV29-1 to TRBJ2-3; D gene uncertain. CDR3 size: 13 residues. Germline loops: CDR1 SQVTM, CDR2 ANQGSEA. V was cut by 2 bases and J by 1 base, with 7 bases left in between. CDR3 sequence (DNA): TGCAGCGTTGAATACCCGGGCACAGATACGCAGTATTTT. As protein: CSVEYPGTDTQYF.

At least ten counts were recorded for this clonotype. The rearrangement uses TRBV29-1 and TRBJ1-1, with TRBD1 matching over 8 bases. V lost 6 bases and J lost 4; bases outside the gene matches: 1. The CDR3 is 11 amino acids. Germline V gene data show CDR1 as SQVTM and CDR2 as ANQGSEA. The chain's CDR3 is CSVQGATEAFF. The CDR3, as DNA: TGCAGCGTGCAGGGGGCCACTGAAGCTTTCTTT.

This clonotype was recorded many times. The chain uses TRBV12-3 or TRBV12-4 and TRBJ2-4; D is possibly TRBD1 (7 bases). The length of the CDR3 is 15 residues. V lost 1 base to trimming and J lost 8 bases, with 15 bases between them. Written as DNA, the CDR3 is TGTGCCAGCAGTTTAGAGGAGGGGGCGAAGGACATTCAGTACTTC. Protein sequence: CASSLEEGAKDIQYF.

This CDR3 is CASSFGGYYGYTF. In nucleotides, the CDR3 is TGTGCCAGCAGTTTCGGGGGATACTATGGCTACACCTTC. The chain has TRBV12-3 or TRBV12-4 and TRBJ1-2; possibly TRBD1 for D (5 bases). V shed 3 bases and J shed 3 bases, with 8 bases lying between them. This CDR3 is built from 13 residues.

The chain couples TRBV28 to TRBJ2-2; 10 positions agree with TRBD1. Germline V gene lookup returns CDR1 MDHEN and CDR2 SYDVKM. The CDR3 has 15 residues. With 4 bases clipped from V and 1 base from J, the junction kept 0 bases outside the gene matches. The CDR3 bases are TGTGCCAGCAGTTGGGACAGGGGGAACACCGGGGAGCTGTTTTTT. Residues: CASSWDRGNTGELFF.

This clonotype was picked up many times. The chain recombines TRBV5-6 with TRBJ2-5; 7 nucleotides match TRBD2. V trimming: 5 bases; J trimming: 1 base; junction bases outside the gene matches: 8. The CDR3 contains 15 residues. Germline values: CDR1 SGHDT, CDR2 YYEEEE. The CDR3 region has the DNA TGTGCCAGCAGTCAACTAGCGAGCGGCCAAGAGACCCAGTACTTC. Protein: CASSQLASGQETQYF.

The V and J genes are TRBV5-1 and TRBJ2-3, with 11 nucleotides matching TRBD2. The CDR3 covers 17 residues. Trimming took 0 bases from V and 3 from J; bases not matched to a gene: 6. Germline V gives CDR1 SGHRS, CDR2 YFSETQ. This CDR3 reads CASSLEGSGGVTDTQYF. CDR3 nucleotide sequence: TGCGCCAGCAGCTTGGAGGGTAGCGGGGGGGTAACAGATACGCAGTATTTT.

This clonotype was seen at least ten times. V usage is TRBV7-9 and J usage is TRBJ2-3; possibly TRBD2 for D (5 bases). Trimming pared 5 bases from V and 3 bases from J, leaving 24 bases between. Germline values: CDR1 SEHNR, CDR2 FQNEAQ (reference sequence). There are 18 residues in the CDR3. Written as DNA, the CDR3 is TGTGCCAGCAGCCTCCCCCTCAGGACCCCACTAGATACAGATACGCAGTATTTT. Its translation: CASSLPLRTPLDTDTQYF.

This clonotype was counted at least ten times. The J gene is TRBJ1-1, the V gene TRBV4-3; D ambiguous. The germline gives CDR1 LGHNA, CDR2 YSLEER. The CDR3 extends over 14 amino acids. V shed 0 bases and J shed 5 bases, with 10 bases lying between them. For the CDR3, the DNA is TGCGCCAGCAGCCAAGATCGGGGAGGAACTGAAGCTTTCTTT. Protein: CASSQDRGGTEAFF.

The rearrangement uses TRBV28 and TRBJ2-5; D not certain. V lost 2 bases to trimming and J lost 1 base, with 14 bases between them. This CDR3 contains 16 residues. CDR1 and CDR2 (germline): MDHEN, SYDVKM. The CDR3 loop reads CASSLPHKTSQETQYF. In DNA, the CDR3 is TGTGCCAGCAGTTTACCCCATAAGACGTCCCAAGAGACCCAGTACTTC. The complete variable domain, with remaining parts taken from reference TRBV28 and TRBJ2-5, reads DVKVTQSSRYLVKRTGEKVFLECVQDMDHENMFWYRQDPGLGLRLIYFSYDVKMKEKGDIPEGYSVSREKKERFSLILESASTNQTSMYLCASSLPHKTSQETQYFGPGTRLLVL.

The V and J genes are TRBV6-5 and TRBJ2-7; no reliable D call. CDR3 size: 14 residues. Germline CDR1 and CDR2: MNHEY and SVGAGI. Between the trimmed V and J ends, which lost 3 bases and 1 base, there was a span of 10 bases. The CDR3 protein is CASSYAGPSYEQYF. The DNA of the CDR3 is TGTGCCAGCAGTTATGCAGGACCGTCCTACGAGCAGTACTTC.

The V call is TRBV7-2, the J call TRBJ2-7; D is uncertain. Trimming removed 1 base from V and 6 bases from J, with 16 bases in between. This CDR3 spans 15 amino acids. CDR1 is SGHTA and CDR2 is FQGNSA in the germline V gene. This CDR3 reads CASSLGRFITCEQYF. In nucleotides, the CDR3 is TGTGCCAGCAGCTTAGGGAGATTCATCACCTGCGAGCAGTACTTC.

Details on this clonotype: Since a much larger clone is just one base distant, this may be a read error. The rearrangement uses TRBV7-2 and TRBJ2-7; unclear D gene. This CDR3 has 13 residues. In germline, CDR1 is SGHTA, CDR2 FQGNSA. The CDR3: CASSFLGGVEQHF. Here the CDR3 DNA reads TGTGCCAGCAGCTTCCTAGGTGGGGTCGAGCAGCACTTC.

There are many counts of this clonotype. The chain carries TRBV7-9 and TRBJ1-1; D is unclear. V gave up 4 bases and J gave up 4 bases, with 13 bases separating them. This CDR3 spans 14 amino acids. The germline V gene has CDR1 SEHNR and CDR2 FQNEAQ (reference sequence). The CDR3 DNA reads as TGTGCCAGCAGCTCAACCGTAAGCCCCACTGAAGCTTTCTTT. Its protein is CASSSTVSPTEAFF.

This clonotype was counted many times. The chain joins TRBV29-1 to TRBJ1-5; D is ambiguous. CDR1 SQVTM and CDR2 ANQGSEA come from the germline V gene. Trimming took off 6 bases at V and 1 base at J, with 7 bases between the two ends. There are 12 residues in the CDR3. The CDR3 DNA reads TGCAGCGTCCTGGACAGCAATCAGCCCCAGCATTTT. Protein sequence: CSVLDSNQPQHF. The whole variable domain, filled in from reference TRBV29-1 and TRBJ1-5, reads SAVISQKPSRDICQRGTSLTIQCQVDSQVTMMFWYRQQPGQSLTLIATANQGSEATYESGFVIDKFPISRPNLTFSTLTVSNMSPEDSSIYLCSVLDSNQPQHFGDGTRLSIL.

This clonotype occurred many times. The chain couples TRBV4-3 to TRBJ1-2, with a weak D call TRBD1 (5 bases). V lost 0 bases and J 4 bases, leaving 9 bases between the germline ends. The germline V gene has CDR1 LGHNA and CDR2 YSLEER. This CDR3 has 14 amino acids. CDR3 sequence reads: CASSQEWQGYGYTF. The CDR3 coding sequence is TGCGCCAGCAGCCAAGAATGGCAGGGCTATGGCTACACCTTC.

Worth noting for this clonotype: This could be a read error, since a much larger clone is one nucleotide away. The chain employs TRBV29-1 and TRBJ2-5, with 7 bases identical to TRBD1. Germline V gene lookup returns CDR1 SQVTM and CDR2 ANQGSEA. The CDR3 length is 13 residues. CDR3 residues: CSVEGQGVETQHF. The CDR3 DNA sequence: TGCAGCGTTGAAGGCCAGGGGGTGGAGACCCAGCACTTC.

About this clonotype: A read error may explain this, as a much larger clone is one base away. This sequence joins TRBV27 and TRBJ1-1; D is ambiguous. The CDR3 length is 15 residues. CDR1 and CDR2 from the germline V gene are MNHEY and SMNVEV (reference sequence). CDR3 protein: CVSSLVGGLYTEAFF. As DNA, the CDR3 is TGTGTCAGCAGTTTAGTCGGAGGTTTGTACACTGAAGCTTTCTTT.